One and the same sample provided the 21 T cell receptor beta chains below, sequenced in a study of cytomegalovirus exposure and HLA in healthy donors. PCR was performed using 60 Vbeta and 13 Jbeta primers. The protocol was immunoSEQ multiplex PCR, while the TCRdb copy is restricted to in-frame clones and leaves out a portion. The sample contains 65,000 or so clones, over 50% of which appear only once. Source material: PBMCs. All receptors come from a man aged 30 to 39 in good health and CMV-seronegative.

The CDR3 loop is CACKEGLSYNEQFF. The CDR3 DNA reads TGTGCCTGTAAGGAGGGTTTATCCTACAATGAGCAGTTCTTC. The chain employs TRBV30 and TRBJ2-1, with D perhaps TRBD2 (6 bases). V was shortened by 6 bases and J by 1 base, with 13 bases between the two germline ends. CDR1 is GTSNPN and CDR2 is SVGIG in the germline V gene (reference sequence). The CDR3 length is 14 residues.

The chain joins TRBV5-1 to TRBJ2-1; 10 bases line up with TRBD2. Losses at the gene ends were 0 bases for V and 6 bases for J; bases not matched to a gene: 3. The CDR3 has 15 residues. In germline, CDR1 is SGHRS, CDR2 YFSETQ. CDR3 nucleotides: TGCGCCAGCAGCTTGGGGCTAGCGGGGGCCAATGAGCAGTTCTTC. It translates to CASSLGLAGANEQFF.

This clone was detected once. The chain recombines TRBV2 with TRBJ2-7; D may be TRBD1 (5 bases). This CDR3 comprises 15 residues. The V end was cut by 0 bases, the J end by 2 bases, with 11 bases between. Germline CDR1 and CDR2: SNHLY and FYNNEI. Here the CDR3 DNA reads TGTGCCAGCAGTGAAGCGAGACAGAGAACCTACGAGCAGTACTTC. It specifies CASSEARQRTYEQYF.

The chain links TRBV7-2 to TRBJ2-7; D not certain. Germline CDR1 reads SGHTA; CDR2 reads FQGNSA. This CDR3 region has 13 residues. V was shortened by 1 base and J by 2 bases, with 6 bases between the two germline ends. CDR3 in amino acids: CASSLGVAYEQYF. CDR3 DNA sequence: TGTGCCAGCAGCTTAGGTGTAGCCTACGAGCAGTACTTC.

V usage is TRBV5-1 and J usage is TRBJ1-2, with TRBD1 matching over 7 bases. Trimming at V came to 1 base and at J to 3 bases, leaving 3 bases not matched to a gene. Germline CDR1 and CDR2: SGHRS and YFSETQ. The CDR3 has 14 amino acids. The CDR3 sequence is CASSLQGDHYGYTF. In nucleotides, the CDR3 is TGCGCCAGCAGCTTGCAGGGGGACCACTATGGCTACACCTTC.

The CDR3 region has the DNA TGTGCCAGCTCACCAAGCTCACAGCCGACCTACGAGCAGTACTTC. This sequence encodes CASSPSSQPTYEQYF. The J gene is TRBJ2-7, the V gene TRBV18; D is unresolved. The CDR3 loop spans 15 amino acids. V lost 2 bases, J lost 2 bases, and 13 bases lay in between. The germline CDR1 and CDR2 sequences are KGHSH and LQKENI.

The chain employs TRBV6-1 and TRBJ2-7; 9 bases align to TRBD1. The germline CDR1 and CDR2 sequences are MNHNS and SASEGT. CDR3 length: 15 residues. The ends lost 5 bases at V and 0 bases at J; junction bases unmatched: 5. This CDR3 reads CASSLGTGSSYEQYF. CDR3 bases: TGTGCCAGCAGTTTGGGGACAGGGAGCTCCTACGAGCAGTACTTC.

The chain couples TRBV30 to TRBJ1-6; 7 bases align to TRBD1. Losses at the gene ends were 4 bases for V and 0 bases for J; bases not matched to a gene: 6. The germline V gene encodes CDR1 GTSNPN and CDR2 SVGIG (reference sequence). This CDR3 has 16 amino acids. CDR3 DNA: TGTGCCTGGAACCCGGGACAGAGCTCCTATAATTCACCCCTCCACTTT. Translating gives CAWNPGQSSYNSPLHF.

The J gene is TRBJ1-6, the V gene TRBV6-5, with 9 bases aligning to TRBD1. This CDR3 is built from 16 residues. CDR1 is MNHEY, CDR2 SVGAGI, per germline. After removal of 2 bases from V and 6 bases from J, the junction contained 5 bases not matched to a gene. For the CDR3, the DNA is TGTGCCAGCAGTTACGAGCGGACAGGGGTTAATTCACCCCTCCACTTT. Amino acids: CASSYERTGVNSPLHF.

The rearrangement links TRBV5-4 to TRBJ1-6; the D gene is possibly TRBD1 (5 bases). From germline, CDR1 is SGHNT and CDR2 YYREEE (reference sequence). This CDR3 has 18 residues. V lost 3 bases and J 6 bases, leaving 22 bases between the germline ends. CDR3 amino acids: CASSSARDYLPANSPLHF. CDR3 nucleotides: TGTGCCAGCAGCTCAGCCAGGGACTACCTACCGGCTAATTCACCCCTCCACTTT.

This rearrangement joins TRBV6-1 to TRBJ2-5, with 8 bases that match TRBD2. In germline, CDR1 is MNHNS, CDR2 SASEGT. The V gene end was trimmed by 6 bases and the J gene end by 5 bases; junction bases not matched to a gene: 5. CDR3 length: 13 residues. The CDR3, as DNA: TGTGCCAGCAGCCGGGGGGGCCACGAGACCCAGTACTTC. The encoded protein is CASSRGGHETQYF.

CDR3 bases: TGTGCCAGCACGGGACAGGTCACAGATACGCAGTATTTT. Protein sequence: CASTGQVTDTQYF. V gene TRBV2 combines with J gene TRBJ2-3, with 8 bases matching TRBD1. V dropped 7 bases and J dropped 2; count of bases not matched to a gene: 2. The CDR3 has 13 amino acids. Germline loops: CDR1 SNHLY, CDR2 FYNNEI. The complete variable domain, with remaining parts taken from reference TRBV2 and TRBJ2-3, reads EPEVTQTPSHQVTQMGQEVILRCVPISNHLYFYWYRQILGQKVEFLVSFYNNEISEKSEIFDDQFSVERPDGSNFTLKIRSTKLEDSAMYFCASTGQVTDTQYFGPGTRLTVL.

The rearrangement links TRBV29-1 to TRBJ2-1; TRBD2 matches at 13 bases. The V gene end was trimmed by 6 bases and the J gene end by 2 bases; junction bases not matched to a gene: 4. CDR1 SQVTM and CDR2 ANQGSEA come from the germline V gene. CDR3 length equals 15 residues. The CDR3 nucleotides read TGCAGCGTCCTAGGGACTAGCGGGACCTACAATGAGCAGTTCTTC. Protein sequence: CSVLGTSGTYNEQFF.

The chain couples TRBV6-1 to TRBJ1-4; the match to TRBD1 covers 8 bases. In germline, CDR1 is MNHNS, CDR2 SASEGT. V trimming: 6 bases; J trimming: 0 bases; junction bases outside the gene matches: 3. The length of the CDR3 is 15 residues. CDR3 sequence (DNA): TGTGCCAGCAGATTGGACAGGGCAACTAATGAAAAACTGTTTTTT. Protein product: CASRLDRATNEKLFF.

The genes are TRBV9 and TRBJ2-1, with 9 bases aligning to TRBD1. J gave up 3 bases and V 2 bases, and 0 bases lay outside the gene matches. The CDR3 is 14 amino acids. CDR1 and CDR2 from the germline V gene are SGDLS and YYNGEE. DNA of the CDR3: TGTGCCAGCAGCGTGGGACAGGGCTACAATGAGCAGTTCTTC. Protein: CASSVGQGYNEQFF.

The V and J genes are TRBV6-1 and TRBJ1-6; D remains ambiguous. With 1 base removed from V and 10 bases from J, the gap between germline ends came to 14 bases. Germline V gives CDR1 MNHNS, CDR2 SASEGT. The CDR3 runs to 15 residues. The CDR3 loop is CASSEVRGGESPLHF. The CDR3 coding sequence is TGTGCCAGCAGTGAAGTACGGGGTGGGGAATCACCCCTCCACTTT.

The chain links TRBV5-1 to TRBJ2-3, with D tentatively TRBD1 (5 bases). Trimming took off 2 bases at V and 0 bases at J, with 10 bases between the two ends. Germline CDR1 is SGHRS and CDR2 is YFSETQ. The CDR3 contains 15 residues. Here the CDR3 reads CASSLARQSTDTQYF. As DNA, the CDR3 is TGCGCCAGCAGCTTAGCCCGACAGAGCACAGATACGCAGTATTTT.

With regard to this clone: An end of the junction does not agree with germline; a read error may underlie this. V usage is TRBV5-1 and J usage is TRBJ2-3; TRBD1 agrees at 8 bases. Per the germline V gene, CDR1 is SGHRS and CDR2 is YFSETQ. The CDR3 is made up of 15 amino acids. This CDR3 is CASSLVQGGTDTQYF. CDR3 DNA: TGCGCCAGCAGTTTGGTACAGGGGGGCACAGATACGCAGTATTTT.

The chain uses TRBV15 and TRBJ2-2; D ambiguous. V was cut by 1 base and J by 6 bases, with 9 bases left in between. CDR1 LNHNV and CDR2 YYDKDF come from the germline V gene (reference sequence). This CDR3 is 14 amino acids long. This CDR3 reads CATSRAGAAGELFF. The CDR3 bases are TGTGCCACCAGCAGAGCGGGTGCGGCCGGGGAGCTGTTTTTT.

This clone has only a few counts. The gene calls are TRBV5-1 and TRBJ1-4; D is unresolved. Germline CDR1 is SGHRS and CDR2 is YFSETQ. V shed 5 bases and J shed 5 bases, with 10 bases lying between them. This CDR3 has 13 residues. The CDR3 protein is CASSEQANEKLFF. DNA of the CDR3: TGCGCCAGCAGTGAGCAGGCGAATGAAAAACTGTTTTTT.

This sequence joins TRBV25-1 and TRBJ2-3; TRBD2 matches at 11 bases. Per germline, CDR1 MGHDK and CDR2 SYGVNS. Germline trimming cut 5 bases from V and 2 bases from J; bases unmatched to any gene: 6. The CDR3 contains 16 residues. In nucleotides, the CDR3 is TGTGCCAGCAGTATACTAGCGGGGGACCTCACAGATACGCAGTATTTT. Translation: CASSILAGDLTDTQYF.